The present T cell receptor beta chain was sequenced within a study of blood T cell repertoires in COVID-19. In the study overall: Acute and convalescent COVID-19 samples came from the United States, Italy and Spain. Nucleic acid was either cDNA or gDNA, and it came from T cells, B-cell-depleted T cells, or PBMCs.

The authors' processing: Cell counts per sample came from amplifying reference gene primers. Assay used: immunoSEQ multiplex PCR; TCRdb lists only in-frame clones, some missing. The DNA was the basis for D and trimming; V, J and clone size are from that table. Here the sample spans around 400,000 clones, 89% being singletons. The CDR3 is 16 residues long. Trimming shortened V by 3 bases and J by 4 bases, and 13 bases separated the two germline ends. Germline assignment: CDR1 LNHDA and CDR2 SQIVND (reference sequence). The chain combines TRBV19 with TRBJ1-6; D unresolved. This clonotype originated in a man aged 35 to 55 with acute or convalescent COVID-19. The source material was peripheral blood. DNA of the CDR3: TGTGCCAGTAGTATCACCACTCCCCGATATAATTCACCCCTCCACTTT. It specifies CASSITTPRYNSPLHF. Variable domain in full (rest from reference TRBV19 and TRBJ1-6): DGGITQSPKYLFRKEGQNVTLSCEQNLNHDAMYWYRQDPGQGLRLIYYSQIVNDFQKGDIAEGYSVSREKKESFPLTVTSAQKNPTAFYLCASSITTPRYNSPLHFGNGTRLTVT.